This TCR beta chain was captured in a study of T cell responses to AZD1222 COVID-19 vaccine. CDR3 size: 13 residues. V dropped 4 bases and J dropped 8 bases, with 9 bases sitting between them. Germline V lookup: CDR1 LNHDA, CDR2 SQIVND (reference sequence). Libraries were prepared by immunoSEQ multiplex PCR; TCRdb keeps only in-frame clonotypes and omits some of them. The data contain tens of thousands of clones, roughly 82% of them singletons. This clone was detected only once. Sequenced material: peripheral blood, taken on day 0 of AZD1222 vaccination. This chain connects TRBV19 to TRBJ1-6; tentatively, D is TRBD1 (6 bases). This receptor was obtained from an adult in good health. As DNA, the CDR3 is TGTGCCAGTAGTAGGGACAATCATTCACCCCTCCACTTT. This gives the protein CASSRDNHSPLHF.